The next 11 T cell receptor beta chains were all read from a single sample in a study of blood T cell repertoires in COVID-19. The assay was immunoSEQ multiplex PCR, and TCRdb's table has in-frame clones only and misses some. The sample has approximately 220,000 clones, approximately 80% seen once. The sample was peripheral blood. These receptors all stem from a woman in her seventies with acute or convalescent COVID-19.

Turning to this clone: The identical CDR3 is also encoded by other nucleotide sequences in the sample. The chain recombines TRBV3-1 (or the pseudogene TRBV3-2) with TRBJ1-2; 7 nucleotides align to TRBD1. The germline V gene has CDR1 LGHDT and CDR2 YNNKEL (reference sequence). The CDR3 is 14 amino acids. The junction had 6 bases not matched to a gene; V was cut back by 1 base and J by 7 bases. The CDR3 nucleotides are TGTGCCAGCAGCCAAGGGCAGGGGGTAGGTGGCTACACCTTC. Translated: CASSQGQGVGGYTF.

The chain recombines TRBV29-1 with TRBJ2-7; 8 bases are shared with TRBD1. The CDR3 spans 13 residues. Germline CDR1 reads SQVTM; CDR2 reads ANQGSEA. V trimming: 4 bases; J trimming: 4 bases; junction bases outside the gene matches: 6. DNA of the CDR3: TGCAGCGTTGTGGCAGGGGGCTGGTACGAGCAGTACTTC. Protein sequence: CSVVAGGWYEQYF.

The table lists this clone with a few counts. The V call is TRBV5-1, the J call TRBJ2-7; TRBD2 is a possible D gene (5 bases). Trimming removed 0 bases from V and 2 bases from J, with 6 bases in between. The CDR3 is 13 amino acids. Germline V lookup: CDR1 SGHRS, CDR2 YFSETQ. CDR3 loop: CASSLDGTYEQYF. CDR3 bases: TGCGCCAGCAGCTTGGACGGGACCTACGAGCAGTACTTC.

The chain is built from TRBV5-8 and TRBJ2-1; D perhaps matches TRBD2 (5 bases). This CDR3 spans 11 amino acids. V gave up 0 bases and J gave up 10 bases, with 5 bases separating them. Germline values: CDR1 SGHTS, CDR2 YDEGEE. The CDR3 DNA is TGTGCCAGCAGCTTGGGAGGGGAGCAGTTCTTC. Translated: CASSLGGEQFF.

V and J are TRBV10-3 and TRBJ1-1; D gene ambiguous. V lost 5 bases and J lost 1, with 5 bases in between. Germline V gene lookup returns CDR1 ENHRY and CDR2 SYGVKD. This CDR3 comprises 12 residues. The CDR3: CAISRGNTEAFF. The CDR3 DNA reads as TGTGCCATCAGTCGGGGGAACACTGAAGCTTTCTTT.

This sequence joins TRBV5-4 and TRBJ2-1; D is uncertain. Trimming cost V 1 base and J 3 bases, with 11 bases left between them. Germline V gene data show CDR1 as SGHNT and CDR2 as YYREEE (reference sequence). The CDR3 loop spans 15 amino acids. For the CDR3, the DNA is TGTGCCAGCAGCTTGACCGGAGCAGTCTACAATGAGCAGTTCTTC. Protein sequence: CASSLTGAVYNEQFF.

The J gene is TRBJ1-5, the V gene TRBV15, with a tentative D call TRBD1 (5 bases). The length of the CDR3 is 15 residues. With 3 bases removed from V and 0 bases from J, the gap between germline ends came to 9 bases. Germline CDR1 is LNHNV and CDR2 is YYDKDF (reference sequence). In DNA form, the CDR3 reads TGTGCCACCAGCAGTCGACAGTATAGCAATCAGCCCCAGCATTTT. Its translation: CATSSRQYSNQPQHF.

This chain joins TRBV24-1 and TRBJ2-3; 8 bases are a match to TRBD2. J was trimmed by 7 bases and V by 4 bases; bases with no gene match: 3. The germline CDR1 and CDR2 sequences are KGHDR and SFDVKD. The CDR3 has 13 amino acids. For the CDR3, the DNA is TGTGCCACCAGTGACGGGGGGGCTTATACGCAGTATTTT. Amino acids: CATSDGGAYTQYF.

The chain couples TRBV29-1 to TRBJ2-3, with TRBD1 matching over 8 bases. The CDR3 is made up of 15 amino acids. Germline CDR1 is SQVTM and CDR2 is ANQGSEA. After removal of 6 bases from V and 2 bases from J, the junction contained 10 bases not matched to a gene. Written as DNA, the CDR3 is TGCAGCGTCTTCACCGGGACAGGCAACACAGATACGCAGTATTTT. Its protein is CSVFTGTGNTDTQYF.

This chain links TRBV19 with TRBJ1-2, with TRBD1 matching over 10 bases. Germline assignment: CDR1 LNHDA and CDR2 SQIVND (reference sequence). CDR3 length: 15 amino acids. The V and J ends lost 4 bases and 5 bases, in that order; junction bases with no gene match: 7. CDR3 DNA: TGTGCCAGTAGTAGAACTGGGACAGGGGAATATGGCTACACCTTC. Translated, it gives CASSRTGTGEYGYTF.

The J gene is TRBJ1-1, the V gene TRBV5-6; TRBD1 matches 8 bases. The CDR3 has 13 residues. V shed 3 bases, J shed 10 bases, and the junction held 8 bases outside the gene matches. The germline gives CDR1 SGHDT, CDR2 YYEEEE. CDR3 nucleotide sequence: TGTGCCAGCAGCTCGACAGGGGCTCGGTCAGCTTTCTTT. The encoded protein is CASSSTGARSAFF.